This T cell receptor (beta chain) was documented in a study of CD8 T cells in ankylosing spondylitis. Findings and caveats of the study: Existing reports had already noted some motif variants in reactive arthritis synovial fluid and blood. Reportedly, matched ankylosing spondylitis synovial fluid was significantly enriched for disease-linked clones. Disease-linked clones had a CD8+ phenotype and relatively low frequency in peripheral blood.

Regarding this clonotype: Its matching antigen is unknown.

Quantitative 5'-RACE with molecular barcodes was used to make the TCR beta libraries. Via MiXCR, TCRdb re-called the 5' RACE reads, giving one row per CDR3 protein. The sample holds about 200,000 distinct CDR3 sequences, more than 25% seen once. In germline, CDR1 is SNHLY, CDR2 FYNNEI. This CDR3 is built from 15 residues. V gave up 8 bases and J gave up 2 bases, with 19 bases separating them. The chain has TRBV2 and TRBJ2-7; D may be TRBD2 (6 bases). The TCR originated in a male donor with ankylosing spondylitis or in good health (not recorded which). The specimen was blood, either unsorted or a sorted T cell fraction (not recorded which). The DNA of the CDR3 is TGTGCCAGCGGTCAGTGGGCGGGGATGCCCTACGAGCAGTACTTC. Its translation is CASGQWAGMPYEQYF.